The 26 T cell receptor beta chains in this list originate from one sample, sequenced in a study of cytomegalovirus exposure and HLA in healthy donors. In the PCR, 60 Vbeta and 13 Jbeta primers were used. Some clones are missing from TCRdb's copy, which holds only in-frame ones; the method was immunoSEQ multiplex PCR. The sample yields about 180,000 clones, about three quarters seen once. Sequencing used PBMCs. Receptors originate from a man aged 18 to 29 in good health and CMV-seronegative.

Worth noting for this clone: Different DNA sequences within this sample yield the same CDR3. The chain joins TRBV2 to TRBJ1-5, with D maybe TRBD1 (6 bases). Trimming pared 5 bases from V and 5 bases from J, leaving 13 bases between. This CDR3 has 14 residues. The germline V gene has CDR1 SNHLY and CDR2 FYNNEI. The CDR3 loop reads CASSQQGIDQPQHF. In nucleotides, the CDR3 is TGTGCCAGCAGTCAACAGGGTATAGATCAGCCCCAGCATTTT.

The V gene is TRBV7-2, the J gene TRBJ1-1; TRBD1 matches 8 bases. The germline V gene has CDR1 SGHTA and CDR2 FQGNSA. J gave up 11 bases and V 7 bases, and 15 bases lay outside the gene matches. The CDR3 is made up of 14 amino acids. In DNA form, the CDR3 reads TGTGCCAGCACCGATGCGTTGGTCGACAGGGGCGCTTTCTTT. This sequence encodes CASTDALVDRGAFF. Variable domain in full (rest from reference TRBV7-2 and TRBJ1-1): GAGVSQSPSNKVTEKGKDVELRCDPISGHTALYWYRQSLGQGLEFLIYFQGNSAPDKSGLPSDRFSAERTGGSVSTLTIQRTQQEDSAVYLCASTDALVDRGAFFGQGTRLTVV.

As DNA, the CDR3 is TGTGCCAGCAGTGAATGGCTAGCGAATGAGCAGTTCTTC. Translating it yields CASSEWLANEQFF. The chain recombines TRBV6-1 with TRBJ2-1; D may be TRBD2 (6 bases). V was cut by 2 bases and J by 7 bases, with 9 bases left in between. The CDR3 is 13 amino acids. Germline values: CDR1 MNHNS, CDR2 SASEGT.

V gene TRBV19 combines with J gene TRBJ1-1; D gene ambiguous. The V and J ends lost 4 bases and 0 bases respectively, with 9 bases between them. CDR3 length equals 14 residues. Germline V lookup: CDR1 LNHDA, CDR2 SQIVND (reference sequence). CDR3: CASSTPGLNTEAFF. For the CDR3, the DNA is TGTGCCAGTAGTACGCCGGGATTGAACACTGAAGCTTTCTTT.

This sequence joins TRBV7-9 and TRBJ1-4, with TRBD1 identical over 7 bases. With V trimmed by 5 bases and J by 7 bases, 13 bases remained unmatched. CDR3 size: 16 residues. The germline V gene encodes CDR1 SEHNR and CDR2 FQNEAQ (reference sequence). The DNA of the CDR3 is TGTGCCAGCAGCATAGGCGGAAACAGGGGCGGTGAAAAACTGTTTTTT. As protein: CASSIGGNRGGEKLFF. Using reference TRBV7-9 and TRBJ1-4 for the parts outside the CDR3, the full variable domain is DTGVSQNPRHKITKRGQNVTFRCDPISEHNRLYWYRQTLGQGPEFLTYFQNEAQLEKSRLLSDRFSAERPKGSFSTLEIQRTEQGDSAMYLCASSIGGNRGGEKLFFGSGTQLSVL.

This clone appeared once. V usage is TRBV7-8 and J usage is TRBJ2-7; 8 nucleotides agree with TRBD1. Germline CDR1 reads SGHVS; CDR2 reads FQNEAQ. This CDR3 has 15 residues. The V gene end was trimmed by 3 bases and the J gene end by 6 bases; junction bases not matched to a gene: 10. Here the CDR3 DNA reads TGTGCCAGCAGCTTGGGTGGACAGGGAGCCGGCGAGCAGTACTTC. As protein: CASSLGGQGAGEQYF. The full variable domain, rest sourced from reference TRBV7-8 and TRBJ2-7, is GAGVSQSPRYKVAKRGQDVALRCDPISGHVSLFWYQQALGQGPEFLTYFQNEAQLDKSGLPSDRFFAERPEGSVSTLKIQRTQQEDSAVYLCASSLGGQGAGEQYFGPGTRLTVT.

This clone was recorded only once. V is TRBV27 and J is TRBJ2-1; 8 bases are shared with TRBD2. Trimming removed 6 bases from V and 4 bases from J; junction bases left unmatched: 5. Germline-derived CDR1 and CDR2 are MNHEY and SMNVEV (reference sequence). The CDR3 length is 14 residues. CDR3 nucleotide sequence: TGTGCCAGCAGCTCTAGCGGGCCGTACAATGAGCAGTTCTTC. Its protein product is CASSSSGPYNEQFF.

This clone came up once. V and J are TRBV12-5 and TRBJ2-5; 8 nucleotides line up with TRBD2. After removal of 1 base from V and 3 bases from J, the junction contained 10 bases not matched to a gene. CDR3 size: 17 residues. CDR1 is LGHNT, CDR2 FRNRAP, per germline. CDR3 nucleotides: TGTGCTAGTGGTTTGGGCCGGGGGGGGAGCGGGAAAGAGACCCAGTACTTC. This encodes CASGLGRGGSGKETQYF.

J is TRBJ2-2 and V is TRBV5-4, with 15 bases fitting TRBD2. The V gene end was trimmed by 4 bases and the J gene end by 5 bases; junction bases not matched to a gene: 9. Germline values: CDR1 SGHNT, CDR2 YYREEE (reference sequence). There are 18 residues in the CDR3. In DNA, the CDR3 is TGTGCCAGCAGCCCACGGGGACTAGCGGGAGGAGGTACCGGGGAGCTGTTTTTT. This sequence encodes CASSPRGLAGGGTGELFF.

This chain joins TRBV5-4 and TRBJ2-5; TRBD1 agrees at 11 bases. Losses at the gene ends were 4 bases for V and 11 bases for J; bases not matched to a gene: 13. The CDR3 is 15 amino acids. The V gene's germline CDR1 is SGHNT and CDR2 YYREEE (reference sequence). The CDR3 region is CASSTRTGGKEEQYF. Here the CDR3 DNA reads TGTGCCAGCAGCACCCGGACAGGGGGCAAGGAAGAGCAGTACTTC.

The CDR3 sequence: CASSTSGGFTDTQYF. The DNA of the CDR3 is TGTGCCAGCAGTACTAGCGGGGGGTTCACAGATACGCAGTATTTT. The chain carries TRBV6-5 and TRBJ2-3, with 12 bases identical to TRBD2. This CDR3 is built from 15 residues. Germline trimming cut 5 bases from V and 2 bases from J; bases unmatched to any gene: 2. Looked up from germline, CDR1 is MNHEY and CDR2 is SVGAGI.

This clone was counted between two and nine times. V is TRBV6-1 and J is TRBJ2-1, with TRBD2 as a possible D gene (6 bases). Germline V gene lookup returns CDR1 MNHNS and CDR2 SASEGT. The CDR3 runs 14 residues. V dropped 5 bases and J dropped 2 bases, with 10 bases sitting between them. CDR3 residues: CASSLRTTYNEQFF. In DNA, the CDR3 is TGTGCCAGCAGTTTACGGACTACCTACAATGAGCAGTTCTTC.

Only a few counts were recorded for this clone. This chain links TRBV6-1 with TRBJ1-5; TRBD1 matches at 10 bases. V lost 6 bases and J lost 3; bases outside the gene matches: 5. This CDR3 is built from 15 residues. Germline V CDR1 and CDR2: MNHNS, SASEGT. This CDR3 is CASRKTGGFNQPQHF. The CDR3 DNA follows: TGTGCCAGCAGAAAGACAGGGGGCTTCAATCAGCCCCAGCATTTT.

V usage is TRBV5-4 and J usage is TRBJ2-2, with D unresolved. The V gene lost 0 bases and the J gene lost 1 base, with 7 bases spanning the gap. Germline values: CDR1 SGHNT, CDR2 YYREEE (reference sequence). The CDR3 runs 15 residues. In nucleotides, the CDR3 is TGTGCCAGCAGCTTGGTGAGCGAGAACACCGGGGAGCTGTTTTTT. Translating gives CASSLVSENTGELFF. The variable domain in full, with the rest retrieved from reference TRBV5-4 and TRBJ2-2, is ETGVTQSPTHLIKTRGQQVTLRCSSQSGHNTVSWYQQALGQGPQFIFQYYREEENGRGNFPPRFSGLQFPNYSSELNVNALELDDSALYLCASSLVSENTGELFFGEGSRLTVL.

This chain connects TRBV6-5 to TRBJ1-5; 11 bases agree with TRBD1. Germline trimming cut 6 bases from V and 6 bases from J; bases unmatched to any gene: 7. The CDR3 totals 15 residues. Germline V gene data show CDR1 as MNHEY and CDR2 as SVGAGI. CDR3 nucleotides: TGTGCCAGCAGCAAGGACAGGGGGCACGGTCAGCCCCAGCATTTT. Encoded protein: CASSKDRGHGQPQHF.

The chain links TRBV5-4 to TRBJ1-2, with 7 bases aligning to TRBD1. V lost 3 bases to trimming and J lost 1 base; unmatched junction nucleotides: 12. The CDR3 is made up of 17 amino acids. Germline loops: CDR1 SGHNT, CDR2 YYREEE (reference sequence). CDR3 sequence reads: CASSSPRGGVGNYGYTF. Written as DNA, the CDR3 is TGTGCCAGCAGCTCCCCTAGAGGGGGCGTTGGTAACTATGGCTACACCTTC.

The gene calls are TRBV7-2 and TRBJ1-2; D uncertain. Between the trimmed V and J ends, which lost 2 bases and 0 bases, there was a span of 4 bases. The CDR3 contains 13 residues. Germline CDR1 reads SGHTA; CDR2 reads FQGNSA. The CDR3 reads CASSLHTNYGYTF. The CDR3 bases are TGTGCCAGCAGCTTACACACTAACTATGGCTACACCTTC.

The chain couples TRBV6-5 to TRBJ2-1, with a tentative D call TRBD2 (7 bases). Looked up from germline, CDR1 is MNHEY and CDR2 is SVGAGI. Trimming left V 7 bases short and J 2 bases short, with 12 bases between. This CDR3 contains 14 residues. The CDR3 DNA sequence: TGTGCCAGCAAGGGGGGGGTCGCCTACAATGAGCAGTTCTTC. It yields the protein CASKGGVAYNEQFF.

The rearrangement links TRBV11-3 to TRBJ2-1, with 8 bases fitting TRBD2. Trimming removed 1 base from V and 7 bases from J; junction bases left unmatched: 6. The CDR3 has 15 residues. CDR1 and CDR2 (germline): SGHNT, YENEEA. CDR3 sequence: CASSLVLAEPNEQFF. The CDR3 nucleotides are TGTGCCAGCAGCTTAGTACTAGCGGAACCGAATGAGCAGTTCTTC.

V and J are TRBV29-1 and TRBJ2-7, with D perhaps TRBD2 (5 bases). The CDR3 is made up of 14 amino acids. Germline V gene data show CDR1 as SQVTM and CDR2 as ANQGSEA. Between the trimmed V and J ends, which lost 6 bases and 3 bases, there was a span of 18 bases. The CDR3 loop reads CSVARGEGFYEQYF. DNA of the CDR3: TGCAGCGTGGCCAGAGGTGAGGGATTCTACGAGCAGTACTTC.

This clone was seen a handful of times. V gene TRBV28 combines with J gene TRBJ2-7, with 7 bases matching TRBD1. J lost 2 bases, V lost 5 bases, and 12 bases had no gene match. The length of the CDR3 is 16 residues. Germline V gene lookup returns CDR1 MDHEN and CDR2 SYDVKM. The CDR3 region is CASSTTRQGPTYEQYF. CDR3 in DNA: TGTGCCAGCAGTACGACCCGACAGGGACCAACCTACGAGCAGTACTTC.

This clone was observed once. The gene calls are TRBV15 and TRBJ2-5; 7 bases line up with TRBD1. J gave up 5 bases and V 0 bases, and 3 bases lay outside the gene matches. Germline V CDR1 and CDR2: LNHNV, YYDKDF (reference sequence). The CDR3 totals 14 residues. For the CDR3, the DNA is TGTGCCACCAGCAGAGATACAGGGGACGAGACCCAGTACTTC. Protein: CATSRDTGDETQYF.

This chain links TRBV2 with TRBJ1-5, with a possible D match to TRBD1 (5 bases). CDR3 length: 14 amino acids. Germline V gives CDR1 SNHLY, CDR2 FYNNEI. The ends were cut back, 8 bases at V and 9 bases at J, with 20 bases in the middle. For the CDR3, the DNA is TGTGCCAGCGGGGGAGGGTCCCTCCTAGGGCCCCAGCATTTT. Translated: CASGGGSLLGPQHF.

This clone was recorded a few times. V and J are TRBV18 and TRBJ2-1, with 8 bases matching TRBD2. With 4 bases clipped from V and 3 bases from J, the junction kept 8 bases outside the gene matches. The V gene's germline CDR1 is KGHSH and CDR2 LQKENI. The CDR3 spans 16 residues. The CDR3 DNA reads as TGTGCCAGCTCACTGACCGGGAGGGGAGACTACAATGAGCAGTTCTTC. Translated: CASSLTGRGDYNEQFF. The variable domain in full, with the rest retrieved from reference TRBV18 and TRBJ2-1, is NAGVMQNPRHLVRRRGQEARLRCSPMKGHSHVYWYRQLPEEGLKFMVYLQKENIIDESGMPKERFSAEFPKEGPSILRIQQVVRGDSAAYFCASSLTGRGDYNEQFFGPGTRLTVL.

The chain combines TRBV28 with TRBJ2-7; 13 bases fit TRBD2. V dropped 4 bases and J dropped 4; count of bases not matched to a gene: 4. Germline-derived CDR1 and CDR2 are MDHEN and SYDVKM. The CDR3 covers 15 residues. CDR3 DNA sequence: TGTGCCAGCAGTTCTCCGGGACTAGCGGGGTACGAGCAGTACTTC. It specifies CASSSPGLAGYEQYF. The variable domain in full, with the rest retrieved from reference TRBV28 and TRBJ2-7, is DVKVTQSSRYLVKRTGEKVFLECVQDMDHENMFWYRQDPGLGLRLIYFSYDVKMKEKGDIPEGYSVSREKKERFSLILESASTNQTSMYLCASSSPGLAGYEQYFGPGTRLTVT.

The J gene is TRBJ1-5, the V gene TRBV11-2; 12 bases are a match to TRBD1. J gave up 6 bases and V 9 bases, and 12 bases lay outside the gene matches. CDR1 SGHAT and CDR2 FQNNGV come from the germline V gene. This CDR3 comprises 16 residues. The CDR3, as DNA: TGTGCCAGTTCGGAGGGGACAGGGGGCTTCGGTCAGCCCCAGCATTTT. Residues: CASSEGTGGFGQPQHF.